This T cell receptor beta chain was recorded in a study of blood T cell repertoires in COVID-19. Turning to the study itself: Donors in the United States, Italy and Spain gave samples during acute or convalescent COVID-19. PBMCs, B-cell-depleted T cells, or T cells provided the cDNA or gDNA that made up the material.

The table came from immunoSEQ multiplex PCR; TCRdb's copy has only in-frame clones and leaves some out. The repertoire holds under 50,000 clones, with roughly 87% as singletons. The CDR3 length is 12 residues. The germline V gene has CDR1 SNHLY and CDR2 FYNNEI. The V end lost 7 bases, the J end lost 6 bases, and 12 bases lay between the germline ends. Sequencing was performed on peripheral blood. The genes are TRBV2 and TRBJ1-1; possible D gene TRBD1, 5 bases. This sequence was found in a human donor in a cohort sampled during active COVID-19. The CDR3 DNA reads as TGTGCCAGCATCGGAGGGGTCCCTGAAGCTTTCTTT. Translated, it gives CASIGGVPEAFF. Drawing the rest from reference TRBV2 and TRBJ1-1, the complete variable domain is EPEVTQTPSHQVTQMGQEVILRCVPISNHLYFYWYRQILGQKVEFLVSFYNNEISEKSEIFDDQFSVERPDGSNFTLKIRSTKLEDSAMYFCASIGGVPEAFFGQGTRLTVV.